The source of this T cell receptor beta chain is a study of blood T cell repertoires in COVID-19. The wider study: COVID-19 samples, acute and convalescent, were from the United States, Italy and Spain.

The CDR3 spans 16 residues. Germline CDR1 reads SGDLS; CDR2 reads YYNGEE. Trimming at V came to 1 base and at J to 1 base, leaving 4 bases not matched to a gene. Sequenced by immunoSEQ multiplex PCR; TCRdb stores in-frame clones only, minus some. Among about 190,000 clones listed, roughly 77% were seen once. The sequence came from a woman between 45 and 65 years old with acute COVID-19. The chain combines TRBV9 with TRBJ2-5; 10 nucleotides line up with TRBD1. Sequenced sample: PBMCs or T cells enriched from blood (not recorded which). CDR3 sequence reads: CASSVMGQGPQETQYF. CDR3 DNA sequence: TGTGCCAGCAGCGTAATGGGACAGGGGCCCCAAGAGACCCAGTACTTC. The variable domain in full, with the rest retrieved from reference TRBV9 and TRBJ2-5, is DSGVTQTPKHLITATGQRVTLRCSPRSGDLSVYWYQQSLDQGLQFLIQYYNGEERAKGNILERFSAQQFPDLHSELNLSSLELGDSALYFCASSVMGQGPQETQYFGPGTRLLVL.